This record looks at one T cell receptor beta chain sequence and its context. Its antigen is not identified. The data were taken from a study of beta chain features in type 1 diabetes. Findings and caveats of the study: Among patients with Type 1 diabetes, TCRB CDR3s were moderately but significantly shorter in every one of the four CD4+ subsets. The VDJ junctions of type 1 diabetes patients carried fewer insertions and more deletions. Cells with high TCR expression could be over-represented when cDNA is sequenced.

The authors sorted CD4+ naive, central memory, regulatory and stem cell-like memory cells via CD45RO/CCR7/CD25/CD127/CD95/CD27. Each sorted fraction was over 95% pure. Unmatched junction bases numbered 4, after V lost 4 bases and J lost 6 bases. From germline, CDR1 is LNHNV and CDR2 YYDKDF (reference sequence). The CDR3 sequence is 14 residues long. Expressed TCRB transcripts were sequenced, since all the RNA that had been isolated was reverse transcribed. The method was immunoSEQ multiplex PCR; TCRdb's version includes in-frame clones alone and lacks a portion of them. The sample has fewer than 300,000 clones, approximately 20% seen once.

The sequence was collected from a woman in her thirties or forties with type 1 diabetes. The chain has TRBV15 and TRBJ2-2; 8 nucleotides agree with TRBD2. The source material was naive CD4+ T cells from blood. CDR3 nucleotide sequence: TGTGCCACCAGCACGGGACTAGTGCCCGGGGAGCTGTTTTTT. Its protein product is CATSTGLVPGELFF.